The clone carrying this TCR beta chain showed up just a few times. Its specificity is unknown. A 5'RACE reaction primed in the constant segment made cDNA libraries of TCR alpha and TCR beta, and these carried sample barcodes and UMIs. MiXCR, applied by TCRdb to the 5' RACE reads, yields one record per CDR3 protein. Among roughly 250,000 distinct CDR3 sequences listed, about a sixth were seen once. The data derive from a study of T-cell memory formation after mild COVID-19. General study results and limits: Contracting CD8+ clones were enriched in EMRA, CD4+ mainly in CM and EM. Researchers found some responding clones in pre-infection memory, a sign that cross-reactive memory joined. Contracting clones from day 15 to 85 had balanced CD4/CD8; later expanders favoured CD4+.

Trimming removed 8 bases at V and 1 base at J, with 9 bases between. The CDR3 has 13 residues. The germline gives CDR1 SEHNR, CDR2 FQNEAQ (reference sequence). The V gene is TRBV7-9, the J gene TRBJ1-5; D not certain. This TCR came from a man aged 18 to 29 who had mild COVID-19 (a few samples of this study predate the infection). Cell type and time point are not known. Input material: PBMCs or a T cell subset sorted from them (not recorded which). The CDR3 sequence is CASSPQSNQPQHF. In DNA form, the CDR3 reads TGTGCCAGCTCGCCTCAAAGCAATCAGCCCCAGCATTTT.